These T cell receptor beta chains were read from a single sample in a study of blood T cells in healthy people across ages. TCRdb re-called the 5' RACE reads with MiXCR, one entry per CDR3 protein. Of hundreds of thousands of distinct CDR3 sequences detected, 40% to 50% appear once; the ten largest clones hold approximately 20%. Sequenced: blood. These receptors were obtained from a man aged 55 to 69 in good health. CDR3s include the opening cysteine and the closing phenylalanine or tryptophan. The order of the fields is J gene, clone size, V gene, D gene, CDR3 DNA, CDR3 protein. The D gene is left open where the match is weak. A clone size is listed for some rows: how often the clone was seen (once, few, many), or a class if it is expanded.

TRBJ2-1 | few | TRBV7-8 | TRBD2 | TGTGCCAGCAGCTTCTCAACTAGCGGGGGACGGGATGAGCAGTTCTTC | CASSFSTSGGRDEQFF
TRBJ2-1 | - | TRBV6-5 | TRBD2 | TGTGCCAGCAGTTCCACCGGGACTAGTCGAGGGGGTGAGCAGTTCTTC | CASSSTGTSRGGEQFF
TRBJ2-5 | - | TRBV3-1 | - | TGTGCCAGCAGCCAAGATGTCTTTCAAGAGACCCAGTACTTC | CASSQDVFQETQYF
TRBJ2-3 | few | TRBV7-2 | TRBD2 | TGTGCCAGCAGCTTAGAACTAGCGGTCACAGATACGCAGTATTTT | CASSLELAVTDTQYF
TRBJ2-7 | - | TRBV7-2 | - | TGTGCCAGCAGCTTATCGGACGGGAGTCCCTACGAGCAGTACTTC | CASSLSDGSPYEQYF
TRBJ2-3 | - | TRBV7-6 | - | TGTGCCAGCAGCTTGGGTCAGCGGCACAGCACAGATACGCAGTATTTT | CASSLGQRHSTDTQYF
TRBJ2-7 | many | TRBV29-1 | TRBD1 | TGCAGCGTGGGTCCCGGGACAGGATACGAGCAGTACTTC | CSVGPGTGYEQYF
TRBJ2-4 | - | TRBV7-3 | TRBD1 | TGTGCCAGCAGCTCGGGACAGGGGGCGCGGATTCAGTACTTC | CASSSGQGARIQYF
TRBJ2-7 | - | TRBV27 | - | TGTGCCAGCGGTTCTAAACGCGACAACTCGATCTACGAGCAGTACTTC | CASGSKRDNSIYEQYF
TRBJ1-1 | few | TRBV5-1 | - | TGCGCCAGCAGCTTGGATGGGGTTCGAACTGAAGCTTTCTTT | CASSLDGVRTEAFF
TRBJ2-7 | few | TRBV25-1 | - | TGTGCCAGCAGTCGGGGTCCCGAGCAGTACTTC | CASSRGPEQYF
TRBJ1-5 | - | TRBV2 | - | TGTGCCAGCAGTGAAGGGCAGGGAAGGCGTCAGCCCCAGCATTTT | CASSEGQGRRQPQHF
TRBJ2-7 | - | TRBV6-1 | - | TGTGCCAGCAACATCAACCGTTTGACCTCCTACGAGCAGTACTTC | CASNINRLTSYEQYF
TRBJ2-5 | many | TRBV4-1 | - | TGCGCCAGCAGCCAAGACCTTTTGGGCAGGGCTGAGACCCAGTACTTC | CASSQDLLGRAETQYF
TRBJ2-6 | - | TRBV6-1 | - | TGTGCCAGCAGTCGACTGGGTGGAGGTGGGGCGACTGGGGCCAACGTCCTGACTTTC | CASSRLGGGGATGANVLTF
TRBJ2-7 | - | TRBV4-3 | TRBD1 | TGCGCCAGCAGCCAAGACACAGGGGTGTACGGCGAGCAGTACTTC | CASSQDTGVYGEQYF
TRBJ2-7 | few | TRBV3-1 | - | TGTGCCAGCAGCCAAGGGGAGTACTACGAGCAGTACTTC | CASSQGEYYEQYF
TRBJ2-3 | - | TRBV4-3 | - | TGCGCCAGCAGCCGAGAGCTAACCACAGATACGCAGTATTTT | CASSRELTTDTQYF
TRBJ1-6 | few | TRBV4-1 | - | TGCGCCAGCAGCCAAGGTGGCAGTCTTAATTCACCCCTCCACTTT | CASSQGGSLNSPLHF
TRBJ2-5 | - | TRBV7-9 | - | TGTGCCAGCAGCTTGATTCAGCGCCAAGAGACCCGGTACTTC | CASSLIQRQETRYF
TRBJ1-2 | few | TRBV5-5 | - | TGTGCCAGCAGCTTGTGGGGTGGCTATGGCTACACCTTC | CASSLWGGYGYTF
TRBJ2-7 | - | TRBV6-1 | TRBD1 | TGTGCCAGCAGTGAACCTCGGACAGGGGCAGTCCCCTACGAGCAGTACTTC | CASSEPRTGAVPYEQYF
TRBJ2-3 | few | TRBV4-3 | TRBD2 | TGCGCCAGCAGCCAAAACGTGGGGGGGAGGGATACGCAGTATTTT | CASSQNVGGRDTQYF
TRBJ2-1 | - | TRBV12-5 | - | TGTGCTAGTGGGGGGACCGGTAATGAGCAGTTCTTC | CASGGTGNEQFF
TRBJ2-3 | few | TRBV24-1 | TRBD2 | TGTGCCACCAGCGATTGGAGCGGGGGGGCGAGAGATACGCAGTATTTT | CATSDWSGGARDTQYF
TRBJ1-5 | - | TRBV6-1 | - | TGTGCCAGCAGTCAAGGGGGGGCTTTCAATCAGCCCCAGCATTTT | CASSQGGAFNQPQHF
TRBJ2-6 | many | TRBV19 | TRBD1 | TGTGCCAGTAGTATATTGACAGGGGGCATAGGTGGGGCCAACGTCCTGACTTTC | CASSILTGGIGGANVLTF
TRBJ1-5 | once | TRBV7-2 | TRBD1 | TGTGCCAGCAGCTCCCGTACTACAGGGGGAAATCAGCCCCAGCATTTT | CASSSRTTGGNQPQHF
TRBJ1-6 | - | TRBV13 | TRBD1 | TGTGCCAGCAGCTCAGGGGGTGGTGGGGTTTCACCCCTCCACTTT | CASSSGGGGVSPLHF
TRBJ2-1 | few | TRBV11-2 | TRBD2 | TGTGCCAGCAGCTTAGGTGGACCCTGGGACTACTACAATGAGCAGTTCTTC | CASSLGGPWDYYNEQFF
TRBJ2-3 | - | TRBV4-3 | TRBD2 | TGCGCCAGCTGCCAACCGGGACTAGCGGGAGATACGCAGTATTTT | CASCQPGLAGDTQYF
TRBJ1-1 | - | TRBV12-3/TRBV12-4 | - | TGTGCCAGCACCAGGAAATTGGAGGGCACTGAAGCTTTCTTT | CASTRKLEGTEAFF
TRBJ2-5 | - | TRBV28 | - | TGTGCCAGCAGCCTAACGGACAGTCGAGAGACCCAGTACTTC | CASSLTDSRETQYF